A selection of T cell receptor beta chains follows, all from one sample in a study of technical replicates of blood from a few donors. The data were produced by immunoSEQ multiplex PCR, yet TCRdb's version contains in-frame clones alone and is incomplete. Of approximately 82,000 clones in the sample, 96% are singletons; the top ten hold 0.3% to 0.4%. Sample: T cells isolated from PBMCs. These receptors came from a human donor in good health. CDR3s include the opening cysteine and the closing phenylalanine or tryptophan. A D gene is named only where the DNA matches it firmly. Clone size, where shown, is once, few, many, or a class for clones that have expanded.

d_gene	v_gene	j_gene	abundance	CDR3nt	CDR3aa
.	TRBV5-1	TRBJ2-3	.	TGCGCCAGCAGCTTGGCCCCTCTTAGCACAGATACGCAGTATTTT	CASSLAPLSTDTQYF
TRBD2	TRBV9	TRBJ2-3	.	TGTGCCAGCACCCTAGCGGGAACAGATACGCAGTATTTT	CASTLAGTDTQYF
.	TRBV10-3	TRBJ1-2	.	TGTGCCATCAGAGATAGCACCAGCTATGGCTACACCTTC	CAIRDSTSYGYTF
.	TRBV30	TRBJ1-2	.	TGTGCCTGGAGTGTTGAGGCCACGGCCTATGGCTACACCTTC	CAWSVEATAYGYTF
TRBD1	TRBV9	TRBJ1-2	.	TGTGCCAGCAGCGTAGACAGGGGGCCTAACTATGGCTACACCTTC	CASSVDRGPNYGYTF
TRBD1	TRBV10-3	TRBJ1-1	once	TGTGCCATCAAGGGGACAGGGGGTTCTGAAGCTTTCTTT	CAIKGTGGSEAFF
TRBD2	TRBV5-5	TRBJ2-1	.	TGTGCCAGCAGCTTCCGACTAGCGGGGTACTCCTACAATGAGCAGTTCTTC	CASSFRLAGYSYNEQFF
.	TRBV7-3	TRBJ1-3	.	TGTGCCAGCAGCTTAATAGGGGGATCTGGAAACACCATATATTTT	CASSLIGGSGNTIYF
.	TRBV10-1	TRBJ1-1	.	TGCGCCAGCAGTGAGTCGAGAGGGAACACTGAAGCTTTCTTT	CASSESRGNTEAFF
TRBD2	TRBV19	TRBJ2-1	.	TGTGCCAGTAGTATAGCCCAGGGACTAGCGATCTACAATGAGCAGTTCTTC	CASSIAQGLAIYNEQFF
.	TRBV5-4	TRBJ1-1	.	TGTGCCAGCAAAAGGGGGACTGAAGCTTTCTTT	CASKRGTEAFF
.	TRBV7-2	TRBJ1-2	.	TGTGCCAGCAGCTTGTCGGTGGGCTCCCACTATGGCTACACCTTC	CASSLSVGSHYGYTF
.	TRBV9	TRBJ2-7	.	TGTGCCAGCAGCGTAGACTGGCGGGAAACCTACGAGCAGTACTTC	CASSVDWRETYEQYF
TRBD1	TRBV27	TRBJ1-4	.	TGTGCCAGCAGACAGGGGGCTATAGGGGAAAAACTGTTTTTT	CASRQGAIGEKLFF
.	TRBV29-1	TRBJ2-3	.	TGCAGCGTTCGTTCTACAGATACGCAGTATTTT	CSVRSTDTQYF
.	TRBV2	TRBJ2-5	.	TGTGCCAGCAGTGATTCAGGGGCTATCCAAGAGACCCAGTACTTC	CASSDSGAIQETQYF